Listed below are T cell receptor beta chains from one sample, sequenced in a study of blood T cells in healthy people across ages. One entry per CDR3 protein results from TCRdb running MiXCR on the 5' RACE reads. The sample consists of around 800,000 distinct CDR3 sequences, 20% to 30% of them appearing once. The sample was also linked to a second study, of T cells of mothers and their children.

The sample taken for sequencing was blood. These receptors all stem from a boy younger than 18 in good health. Each CDR3 is given without its conserved first and last residue. Fields, in order: CDR3 protein, V gene.

CDR3 protein: SATKRGGEFETQY
V gene: TRBV20-1

CDR3 protein: SADQASGSYNEQF
V gene: TRBV20-1

CDR3 protein: ASSTDGHTGELF
V gene: TRBV5-1

CDR3 protein: ASSPGTAYYQPQH
V gene: TRBV3-1

CDR3 protein: ASSHWRTQETQY
V gene: TRBV6-5

CDR3 protein: ASSLVPSSYEQY
V gene: TRBV28

CDR3 protein: ASSLVSDTEAF
V gene: TRBV7-9

CDR3 protein: ASSSDRGRDTNTEAF
V gene: TRBV6-5

CDR3 protein: ATSRDRYIQY
V gene: TRBV15

CDR3 protein: AILGSSNEQF
V gene: TRBV10-3

CDR3 protein: SVEEGSRHGYT
V gene: TRBV29-1

CDR3 protein: ASSPSGRGHYEQY
V gene: TRBV13

CDR3 protein: ASSLKGLAGGPIDTDTQY
V gene: TRBV7-3

CDR3 protein: ASSYGGQGTNEQF
V gene: TRBV6-5

CDR3 protein: ASSPSPWDTEAF
V gene: TRBV28

CDR3 protein: SAHGGLTGELF
V gene: TRBV29-1

CDR3 protein: ASSFDQGAYNEQF
V gene: TRBV5-6

CDR3 protein: SSSGTSGAVGAQY
V gene: TRBV20-1

CDR3 protein: SALSGDIRGYT
V gene: TRBV20-1

CDR3 protein: ASSPNGGSSEKLF
V gene: TRBV9

CDR3 protein: ASSPGNTDTQY
V gene: TRBV7-9

CDR3 protein: SARDPGSYEQY
V gene: TRBV20-1

CDR3 protein: ASRGTAPNGANVLT
V gene: TRBV12-3/TRBV12-4

CDR3 protein: AIAGTGGNTIY
V gene: TRBV28

CDR3 protein: ASSHAGGWSTEAF
V gene: TRBV4-2

CDR3 protein: ASSLKGTSGDTDTQY
V gene: TRBV5-4

CDR3 protein: ASSPQGSFSYEQY
V gene: TRBV5-1

CDR3 protein: ASSLNGEGQF
V gene: TRBV12-3/TRBV12-4

CDR3 protein: ASSFRNQPQH
V gene: TRBV12-3/TRBV12-4

CDR3 protein: SAIPPGGTEAF
V gene: TRBV20-1

CDR3 protein: ASSFSGLTDTQY
V gene: TRBV7-9

CDR3 protein: ASSLGDGTEAF
V gene: TRBV5-1

CDR3 protein: ASSWDSAKYEQY
V gene: TRBV6-2/TRBV6-3

CDR3 protein: ATSRSGEETQY
V gene: TRBV24-1

CDR3 protein: ASSYSGGVYEQY
V gene: TRBV6-6

CDR3 protein: ASSYSREGGYGYT
V gene: TRBV6-5

CDR3 protein: ATSRRWQGNFYEQY
V gene: TRBV15

CDR3 protein: ASSPGRGGQETQY
V gene: TRBV7-2

CDR3 protein: ASHRTPGRTTYSNQPQH
V gene: TRBV21-1

CDR3 protein: ASSGLAGVITDTQY
V gene: TRBV12-3/TRBV12-4

CDR3 protein: ASSFPGTGLTEAF
V gene: TRBV25-1

CDR3 protein: ASSSGRDRVMDEQF
V gene: TRBV7-9

CDR3 protein: AITPGLSRNEQF
V gene: TRBV10-3

CDR3 protein: ASSRLRDRGQETQY
V gene: TRBV5-1

CDR3 protein: ASSPRGGATDTQY
V gene: TRBV12-3/TRBV12-4

CDR3 protein: ATSDSGDGQETQY
V gene: TRBV24-1

CDR3 protein: ASTLGQYNEQF
V gene: TRBV12-3/TRBV12-4

CDR3 protein: ASSYPGSGGYT
V gene: TRBV5-1